The 18 T cell receptor beta chains below were found in one sample sequenced in a study of blood T cell repertoires in COVID-19. The repertoire was sequenced with immunoSEQ multiplex PCR; TCRdb's copy has only in-frame clones and lacks some. This table holds 15,000 to 20,000 clones, approximately 85% found once. Sequencing was done on a sample of peripheral blood. The receptor set was obtained from a man aged 35-49 years with active or convalescent COVID-19.

The chain carries TRBV19 and TRBJ2-3, with a tentative D call TRBD1 (5 bases). The germline V gene has CDR1 LNHDA and CDR2 SQIVND (reference sequence). The CDR3 covers 11 residues. Trimming removed 8 bases at V and 5 bases at J, with 8 bases between. CDR3 amino acids: CASLDRDTQYF. DNA of the CDR3: TGTGCCAGTCTAGACAGAGATACGCAGTATTTT.

This chain links TRBV29-1 with TRBJ2-7; 9 bases agree with TRBD1. J lost 7 bases, V lost 6 bases, and 7 bases had no gene match. Germline V gene data show CDR1 as SQVTM and CDR2 as ANQGSEA. The CDR3 has 12 residues. CDR3 coding DNA: TGCAGCGTGGCACAGGGGGCAGGGGAGCAGTACTTC. It specifies CSVAQGAGEQYF.

CDR3 nucleotide sequence: TGTGCCAGCAGTGATTCACGGCCGGGTGGCTACACCTTC. Its protein product is CASSDSRPGGYTF. The J gene is TRBJ1-2, the V gene TRBV6-4; D gene ambiguous. CDR3 size: 13 residues. Looked up from germline, CDR1 is MRHNA and CDR2 is SNTAGT. V dropped 3 bases and J dropped 7 bases, with 12 bases sitting between them.

This chain uses TRBV27 with TRBJ1-2; the D gene is possibly TRBD1 (5 bases). The V gene's germline CDR1 is MNHEY and CDR2 SMNVEV (reference sequence). V lost 6 bases, J lost 4 bases, and 12 bases lay in between. The CDR3 has 13 amino acids. This CDR3 reads CASSRTGFYGYTF. The CDR3 DNA is TGTGCCAGCAGCCGCACAGGATTCTATGGCTACACCTTC.

The V and J genes are TRBV7-6 and TRBJ2-1; TRBD2 matches at 12 bases. CDR3 length equals 15 residues. The V segment lost 5 bases and the J segment 9 bases; nucleotides outside the gene matches: 8. CDR1 and CDR2 from the germline V gene are SGHVS and FNYEAQ. CDR3 in amino acids: CASSHRLAGGREQFF. DNA for the CDR3: TGTGCCAGCAGCCATCGCCTAGCGGGGGGGCGTGAGCAGTTCTTC.

V and J are TRBV3-1 (or the pseudogene TRBV3-2) and TRBJ2-7; 12 nucleotides line up with TRBD2. Per the germline V gene, CDR1 is LGHDT and CDR2 is YNNKEL (reference sequence). The CDR3 totals 15 residues. The trim removed 1 base at V and 3 bases at J, leaving 1 base unmatched. The CDR3 DNA reads as TGTGCCAGCAGCCAAGCGACTAGCGGGGGCTACGAGCAGTACTTC. It encodes CASSQATSGGYEQYF.

The chain joins TRBV3-1 (or the pseudogene TRBV3-2) to TRBJ1-5, with D hard to call. This CDR3 has 14 residues. Germline-derived CDR1 and CDR2 are LGHDT and YNNKEL (reference sequence). V was cut by 4 bases and J by 0 bases, with 7 bases left in between. The CDR3 sequence is CASSPGFSNQPQHF. In nucleotides, the CDR3 is TGTGCCAGCAGCCCGGGTTTTAGCAATCAGCCCCAGCATTTT.

The chain uses TRBV7-2 and TRBJ1-5, with 8 bases aligning to TRBD1. Germline values: CDR1 SGHTA, CDR2 FQGNSA. This CDR3 comprises 15 residues. After removal of 3 bases from V and 3 bases from J, the junction contained 4 bases not matched to a gene. Written as DNA, the CDR3 is TGTGCCAGCAGCTTCCGGACAGGGTTCAATCAGCCCCAGCATTTT. As protein: CASSFRTGFNQPQHF.

This clone appeared once. The rearrangement links TRBV9 to TRBJ1-2; weak D call: TRBD1 (6 bases). Germline CDR1 reads SGDLS; CDR2 reads YYNGEE. CDR3 length equals 15 residues. Trimming removed 0 bases at V and 6 bases at J, with 15 bases between. The chain's CDR3 is CASSVGPRTENGYTF. CDR3 bases: TGTGCCAGCAGCGTAGGTCCGAGGACAGAAAATGGCTACACCTTC. The whole variable domain, remainder taken from reference TRBV9 and TRBJ1-2, is DSGVTQTPKHLITATGQRVTLRCSPRSGDLSVYWYQQSLDQGLQFLIQYYNGEERAKGNILERFSAQQFPDLHSELNLSSLELGDSALYFCASSVGPRTENGYTFGSGTRLTVV.

This chain connects TRBV14 to TRBJ2-1; D is perhaps TRBD2 (6 bases). V was clipped by 3 bases and J by 4 bases, with 10 bases between them. The germline V gene has CDR1 SGHDN and CDR2 FVKESK. The CDR3 covers 14 residues. The CDR3: CASSQGTGYNEQFF. The CDR3 nucleotides are TGTGCCAGCAGCCAGGGGACTGGATACAATGAGCAGTTCTTC.

The J gene is TRBJ2-6, the V gene TRBV7-9; no clear D gene. This CDR3 has 15 amino acids. Germline CDR1 is SEHNR and CDR2 is FQNEAQ (reference sequence). Trimming stripped 2 bases from V and 0 bases from J, with 5 bases between. CDR3 region: CASSLRVSGANVLTF. The CDR3 bases are TGTGCCAGCAGCTTAAGAGTCTCTGGGGCCAACGTCCTGACTTTC.

The V gene is TRBV5-1, the J gene TRBJ2-4; tentatively, D is TRBD2 (6 bases). The CDR3 runs to 14 residues. V gave up 3 bases and J gave up 4 bases, with 11 bases separating them. Looked up from germline, CDR1 is SGHRS and CDR2 is YFSETQ. CDR3 protein: CASSSGSQKNIQYF. The CDR3 nucleotides are TGCGCCAGCAGCTCCGGGAGCCAGAAAAACATTCAGTACTTC.

This chain connects TRBV5-6 to TRBJ1-1, with D maybe TRBD1 (5 bases). This CDR3 is built from 13 residues. Trimming took off 6 bases at V and 7 bases at J, with 16 bases between the two ends. Germline assignment: CDR1 SGHDT and CDR2 YYEEEE. Here the CDR3 reads CASTGLGRDEAFF. CDR3 DNA sequence: TGTGCCAGCACTGGGCTAGGCAGGGATGAAGCTTTCTTT.

This chain uses TRBV9 with TRBJ1-2; perhaps TRBD1 as D (5 bases). Deletions cut 0 bases from V and 5 bases from J, with 17 bases between. The length of the CDR3 is 16 residues. Germline V lookup: CDR1 SGDLS, CDR2 YYNGEE. CDR3 residues: CASSVGLTDVRYGYTF. The CDR3 nucleotides read TGTGCCAGCAGCGTAGGTTTGACAGACGTGAGGTATGGCTACACCTTC.

The chain uses TRBV6-5 and TRBJ1-2; unclear D gene. V lost 8 bases, J lost 4 bases, and 14 bases lay in between. The CDR3 covers 13 residues. Per germline, CDR1 MNHEY and CDR2 SVGAGI. CDR3 nucleotide sequence: TGTGCCAGCGGCGGGGAGCGTACCTATGGCTACACCTTC. It translates to CASGGERTYGYTF.

The chain carries TRBV4-1 and TRBJ1-5; possibly TRBD1 for D (5 bases). Trimming stripped 0 bases from V and 1 base from J, with 16 bases between. The CDR3 has 18 residues. Germline assignment: CDR1 MGHRA and CDR2 YSYEKL. CDR3 sequence reads: CASSQEGASGDSNQPQHF. DNA for the CDR3: TGCGCCAGCAGCCAAGAGGGTGCAAGCGGGGACAGCAATCAGCCCCAGCATTTT.

The chain carries TRBV29-1 and TRBJ1-1, with D possibly matching TRBD1 (5 bases). The CDR3 contains 14 residues. Deletions cut 6 bases from V and 1 base from J, with 15 bases between. Looked up from germline, CDR1 is SQVTM and CDR2 is ANQGSEA. The CDR3 coding sequence is TGCAGCGTCGGGCCCCAAACAGGGAACACTGAAGCTTTCTTT. As protein: CSVGPQTGNTEAFF.

The chain carries TRBV2 and TRBJ2-5, with 8 nucleotides matching TRBD2. The ends lost 6 bases at V and 12 bases at J; junction bases unmatched: 9. Germline assignment: CDR1 SNHLY and CDR2 FYNNEI. This CDR3 is built from 12 residues. CDR3 DNA: TGTGCCAGCAGCTCAACCGGGACTAGGGAGTACTTC. This gives the protein CASSSTGTREYF.